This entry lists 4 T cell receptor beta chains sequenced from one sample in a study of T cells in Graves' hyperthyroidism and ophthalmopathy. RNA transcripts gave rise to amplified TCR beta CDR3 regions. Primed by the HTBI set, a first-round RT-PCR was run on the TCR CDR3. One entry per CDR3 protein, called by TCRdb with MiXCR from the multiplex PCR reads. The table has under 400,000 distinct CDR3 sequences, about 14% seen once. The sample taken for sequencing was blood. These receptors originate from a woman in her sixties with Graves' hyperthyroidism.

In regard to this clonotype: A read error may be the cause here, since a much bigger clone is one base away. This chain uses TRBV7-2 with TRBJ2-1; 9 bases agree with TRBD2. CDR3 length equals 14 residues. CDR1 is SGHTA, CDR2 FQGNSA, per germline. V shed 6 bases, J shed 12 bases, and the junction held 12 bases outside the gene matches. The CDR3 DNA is TGTGCCAGCAGTTTTCCGGGACTAGCTGCTGGGCAGTTCTTC. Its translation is CASSFPGLAAGQFF.

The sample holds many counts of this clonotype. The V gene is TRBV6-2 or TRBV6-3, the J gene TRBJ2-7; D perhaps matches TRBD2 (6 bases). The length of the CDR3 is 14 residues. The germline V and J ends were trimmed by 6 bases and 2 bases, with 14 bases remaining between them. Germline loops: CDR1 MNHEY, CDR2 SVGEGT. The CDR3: CASRPGTSAYEQYF. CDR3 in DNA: TGTGCCAGCAGACCGGGGACTTCAGCCTACGAGCAGTACTTC.

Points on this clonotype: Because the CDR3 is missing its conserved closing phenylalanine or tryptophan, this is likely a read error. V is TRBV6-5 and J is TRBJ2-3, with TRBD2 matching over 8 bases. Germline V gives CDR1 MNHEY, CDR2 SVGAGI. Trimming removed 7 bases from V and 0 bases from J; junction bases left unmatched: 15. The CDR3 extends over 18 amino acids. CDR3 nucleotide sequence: TGTGCCAGCACTTCCCTCGGGAGGGTTAGCACTAGCACAGATACGCAGTATCTT. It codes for CASTSLGRVSTSTDTQYL.

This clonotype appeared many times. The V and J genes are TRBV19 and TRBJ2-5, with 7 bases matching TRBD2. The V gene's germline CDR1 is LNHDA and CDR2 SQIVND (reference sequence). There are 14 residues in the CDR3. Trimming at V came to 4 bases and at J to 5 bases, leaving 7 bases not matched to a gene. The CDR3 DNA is TGTGCCAGTAGTAAGACTAGCTTAGCGGAGACCCAGTACTTC. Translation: CASSKTSLAETQYF.